A selection of T cell receptor beta chains follows, all from one sample in a study of human CD8 memory T cell subsets. TCRdb re-analyzed the 5' RACE reads; it lists each CDR3 protein once, without DNA. With about 6,700 distinct CDR3 sequences in the sample, the ten largest clones hold about 19%. The sequencing input was CD8+ T cells from PBMCs. The receptor source for this set is a human donor in good health. Both conserved end residues are part of each CDR3. The order of the fields is clone size, V gene, J gene, CDR3 protein. A clone size is listed for some rows: how often the clone was seen (once, few, many), or a class if it is expanded.

>medium-sized|TRBV20-1|TRBJ1-6
CSARQGVDSPLHF
>medium-sized|TRBV11-3|TRBJ2-1
CASSLRGLKEGSFF
>medium-sized|TRBV6-2/TRBV6-3|TRBJ1-1
CASSLTPGGTEAFF
>-|TRBV20-1|TRBJ2-1
CSVASGGHAEQFF
>medium-sized|TRBV15|TRBJ2-7
CATSGPTDEQYF
>medium-sized|TRBV10-3|TRBJ2-7
CAIRETSFYEQYF
>-|TRBV20-1|TRBJ1-6
CSHYRDRSSYNSPLHF
>-|TRBV7-2|TRBJ2-7
CASSGTSGSDEQYF
>-|TRBV6-5|TRBJ1-5
CASSYPDREHQPQHF
>-|TRBV6-6|TRBJ2-7
CASSYIGTGPEQYF
>-|TRBV20-1|TRBJ2-7
CSALYLRDRADEQYF
>-|TRBV19|TRBJ1-5
CASSPSAGGAHQPQHF
>-|TRBV7-3|TRBJ2-1
CASSSGGEQFF
>-|TRBV19|TRBJ1-2
CASSIDLDSLEGYTF
>-|TRBV4-3|TRBJ2-1
CASSAVSSSTPAYNEQFF
>-|TRBV7-9|TRBJ2-1
CASSHYGTRDNEQFF
>-|TRBV7-9|TRBJ1-4
CASSLQGGATNEKLFF
>-|TRBV4-2|TRBJ1-1
CASSQAAGVYTEAFF
>-|TRBV28|TRBJ1-2
CASSRTDYGYTF
>medium-sized|TRBV12-3/TRBV12-4|TRBJ1-5
CATMDVAANQPQHF
>medium-sized|TRBV29-1|TRBJ1-2
CSVEGQGTSGYTF
>large|TRBV7-9|TRBJ2-3
CASRSTLGSTDTQYF
>-|TRBV5-1|TRBJ1-2
CASSLETNYYGYTF
>medium-sized|TRBV10-3|TRBJ1-1
CAISGAQGEAFF
>-|TRBV6-4|TRBJ2-5
CASTQREHGETQYF
>-|TRBV20-1|TRBJ1-1
CSARGRRNTEAFF
>-|TRBV15|TRBJ2-7
CATSRASADREQYF
>medium-sized|TRBV29-1|TRBJ1-4
CSVQPGRSNEKLFF
>-|TRBV30|TRBJ2-7
CAWIPSDRGIPYEQYF
>-|TRBV4-2|TRBJ2-2
CASSLRGPGELFF
>-|TRBV6-6|TRBJ2-7
CASSYPGTYEQYF
>-|TRBV30|TRBJ2-1
CAWRRRGGSYNEQFF
>-|TRBV28|TRBJ2-7
CASRLSRAYEQYF
>-|TRBV7-9|TRBJ2-1
CASSLVDPRDYNEQFF
>-|TRBV2|TRBJ2-7
CASSVGQGPLAYEQYF
>-|TRBV7-6|TRBJ1-1
CASSLWGGTEAFF
>-|TRBV7-9|TRBJ1-6
CASSRAGTEDSPLHF
>-|TRBV2|TRBJ1-1
CASCLGWENTEAFF
>medium-sized|TRBV7-8|TRBJ1-4
CASSLDRRSNEKLFF
>-|TRBV4-1|TRBJ1-1
CASSLSGTGPEAFF
>-|TRBV23-1|TRBJ1-2
CASRGQGNNDGYTF
>-|TRBV12-3/TRBV12-4|TRBJ2-1
CASSLVAGYTYNEQFF
>medium-sized|TRBV28|TRBJ1-5
CASRTGGLLSNQPQHF
>medium-sized|TRBV12-3/TRBV12-4|TRBJ2-3
CASTPGPATDTQYF
>-|TRBV14|TRBJ2-3
CASSPARAWGTDTQYF
>-|TRBV25-1|TRBJ2-1
CASRDWASEQFF
>-|TRBV29-1|TRBJ2-3
CSVFAVSSTDTQYF
>medium-sized|TRBV3-1|TRBJ2-7
CASSRSQDEHEQYF
>-|TRBV18|TRBJ2-7
CASSDPSYEQYF
>-|TRBV7-9|TRBJ2-2
CASSLPQLTSGRANTGELFF
>-|TRBV4-2|TRBJ2-2
CASGDRNTGELFF
>-|TRBV29-1|TRBJ2-7
CSGGQGAYEQYF
>-|TRBV14|TRBJ1-1
CASSQGERGWTDEAFF